The T cell receptor beta chain under discussion was sequenced for a study of T cells in Graves' hyperthyroidism and ophthalmopathy. The source material, RNA transcripts, was used to amplify TCR beta CDR3 regions. HTBI primers drove first-round RT-PCR of the TCR CDR3. MiXCR, applied by TCRdb to the multiplex PCR reads, yields one record per CDR3 protein. The sample lists 550,000 to 650,000 distinct CDR3 sequences, around 15% seen once, with 11% to 15% in the top ten. This CDR3 spans 14 amino acids. Germline V gene lookup returns CDR1 MNHNS and CDR2 SASEGT. The V and J ends lost 4 bases and 5 bases respectively, with 14 bases between them. This clonotype was seen ten or more times.

The receptor was isolated from a woman in her 40s with Graves' hyperthyroidism. The chain combines TRBV6-1 with TRBJ1-2, with TRBD1 as a possible D gene (6 bases). Material for sequencing was blood. CDR3 sequence reads: CASSGEGGPYGYTF. CDR3 coding DNA: TGTGCCAGCAGTGGAGAAGGGGGGCCTTATGGCTACACCTTC.